This T cell receptor beta chain was sequenced during a study of long-term antiretroviral therapy in people with HIV. Study-wide background: Samples collected earliest predate the 2015 immediate-ART recommendation by about a decade.

Per donor, at least one pre-ART and at least two post-ART PBMC samples were obtained. Each HIV-infected participant was given treatment in the United States. Version v3.0 of the immunoSEQ assay ran at survey level. This table comes from immunoSEQ multiplex PCR, and its TCRdb copy is limited to in-frame clones, with some not included. The sample includes about 19,000 clones, 70% to 80% seen only once; the top ten take 6.9%. CDR3 length equals 15 residues. Germline-derived CDR1 and CDR2 are SGHAT and FQDESV (reference sequence). J lost 9 bases, V lost 5 bases, and 9 bases had no gene match. The gene calls are TRBV11-1 and TRBJ1-6, with 8 bases lining up with TRBD1. The source of this sequence is a man aged 50-59 years with HIV. Sequencing used unsorted PBMCs, obtained 2.2 years after starting antiretroviral therapy. CDR3 sequence: CASSLSDRASSPLHF. DNA for the CDR3: TGTGCCAGCAGCCTTTCGGACAGGGCCAGTTCACCCCTCCACTTT. Variable domain in full (rest from reference TRBV11-1 and TRBJ1-6): EAEVAQSPRYKITEKSQAVAFWCDPISGHATLYWYRQILGQGPELLVQFQDESVVDDSQLPKDRFSAERLKGVDSTLKIQPAELGDSAMYLCASSLSDRASSPLHFGNGTRLTVT.